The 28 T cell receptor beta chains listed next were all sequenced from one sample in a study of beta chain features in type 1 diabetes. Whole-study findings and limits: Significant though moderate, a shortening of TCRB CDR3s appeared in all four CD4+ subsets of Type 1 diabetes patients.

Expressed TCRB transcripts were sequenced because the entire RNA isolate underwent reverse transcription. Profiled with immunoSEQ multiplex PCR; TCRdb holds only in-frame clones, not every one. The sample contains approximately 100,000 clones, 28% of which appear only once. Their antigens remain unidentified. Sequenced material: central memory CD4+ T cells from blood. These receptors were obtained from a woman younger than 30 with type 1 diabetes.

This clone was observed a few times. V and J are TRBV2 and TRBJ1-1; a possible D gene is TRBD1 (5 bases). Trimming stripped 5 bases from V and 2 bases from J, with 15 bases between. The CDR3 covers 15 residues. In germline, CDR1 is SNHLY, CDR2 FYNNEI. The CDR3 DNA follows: TGTGCCAGCAGTCCCTACGCCCAGGGAAACACTGAAGCTTTCTTT. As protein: CASSPYAQGNTEAFF.

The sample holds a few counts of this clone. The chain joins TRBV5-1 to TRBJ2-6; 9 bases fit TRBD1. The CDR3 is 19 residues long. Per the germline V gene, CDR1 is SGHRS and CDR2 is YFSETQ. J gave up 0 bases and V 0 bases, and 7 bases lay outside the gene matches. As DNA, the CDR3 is TGCGCCAGCAGCTTGGCCCGCGGACAGGGGAGCTCTGGGGCCAACGTCCTGACTTTC. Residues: CASSLARGQGSSGANVLTF.

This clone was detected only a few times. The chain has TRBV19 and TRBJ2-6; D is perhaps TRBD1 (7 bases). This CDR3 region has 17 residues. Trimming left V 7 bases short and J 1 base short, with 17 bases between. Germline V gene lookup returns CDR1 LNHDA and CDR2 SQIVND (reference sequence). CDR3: CASTKTGTFSGANVLTF. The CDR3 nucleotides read TGTGCCAGTACCAAGACAGGGACTTTTTCTGGGGCCAACGTCCTGACTTTC.

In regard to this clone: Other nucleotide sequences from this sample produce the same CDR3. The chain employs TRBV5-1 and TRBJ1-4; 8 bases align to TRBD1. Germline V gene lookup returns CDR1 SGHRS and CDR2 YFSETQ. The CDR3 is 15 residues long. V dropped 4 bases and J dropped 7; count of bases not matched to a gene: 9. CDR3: CASSLDRARGEKLFF. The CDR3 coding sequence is TGCGCCAGCAGCCTGGACAGGGCCCGGGGTGAAAAACTGTTTTTT.

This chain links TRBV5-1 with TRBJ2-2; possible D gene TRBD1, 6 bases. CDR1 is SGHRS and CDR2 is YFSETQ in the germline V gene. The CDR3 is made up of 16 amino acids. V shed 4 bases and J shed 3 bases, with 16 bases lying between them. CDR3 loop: CASSPHRGSDTGELFF. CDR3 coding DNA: TGCGCCAGCAGCCCACATAGGGGGAGTGACACCGGGGAGCTGTTTTTT.

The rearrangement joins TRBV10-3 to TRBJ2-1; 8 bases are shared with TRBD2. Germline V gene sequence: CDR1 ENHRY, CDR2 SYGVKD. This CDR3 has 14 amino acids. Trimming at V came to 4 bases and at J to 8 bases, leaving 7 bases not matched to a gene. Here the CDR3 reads CAISGSSGRDEQFF. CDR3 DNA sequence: TGTGCCATCAGTGGCTCCTCCGGGAGGGATGAGCAGTTCTTC.

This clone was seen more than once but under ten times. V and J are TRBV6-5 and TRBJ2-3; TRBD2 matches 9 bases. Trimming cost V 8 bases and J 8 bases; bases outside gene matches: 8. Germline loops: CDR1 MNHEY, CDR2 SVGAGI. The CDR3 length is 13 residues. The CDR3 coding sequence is TGTGCCAGCCTAGCGGGATTAGGTCGTACGCAGTATTTT. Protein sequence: CASLAGLGRTQYF.

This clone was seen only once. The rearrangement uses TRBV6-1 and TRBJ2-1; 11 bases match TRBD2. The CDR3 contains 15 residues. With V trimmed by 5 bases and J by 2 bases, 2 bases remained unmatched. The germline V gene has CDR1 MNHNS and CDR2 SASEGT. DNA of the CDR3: TGTGCCAGCAGTCTGACTAGCGGGACCTACAATGAGCAGTTCTTC. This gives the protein CASSLTSGTYNEQFF.

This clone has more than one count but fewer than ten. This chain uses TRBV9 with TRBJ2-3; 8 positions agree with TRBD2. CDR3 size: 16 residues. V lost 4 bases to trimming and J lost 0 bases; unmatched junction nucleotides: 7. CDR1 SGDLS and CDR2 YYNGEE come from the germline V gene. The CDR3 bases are TGTGCCAGCAGCCTTACAGCGGGAGCCAGCACAGATACGCAGTATTTT. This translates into CASSLTAGASTDTQYF.

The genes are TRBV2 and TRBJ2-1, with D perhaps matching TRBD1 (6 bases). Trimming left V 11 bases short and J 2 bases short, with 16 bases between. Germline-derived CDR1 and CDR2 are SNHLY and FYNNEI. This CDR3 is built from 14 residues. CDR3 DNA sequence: TGTGCCGGGGCACAGGGAAAGGCCTACAATGAGCAGTTCTTC. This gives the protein CAGAQGKAYNEQFF.

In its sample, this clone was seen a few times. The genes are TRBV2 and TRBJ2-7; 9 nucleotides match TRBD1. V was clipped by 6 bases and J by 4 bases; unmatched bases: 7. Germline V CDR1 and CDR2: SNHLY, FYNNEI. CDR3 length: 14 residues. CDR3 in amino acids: CASSGDRVPYEQYF. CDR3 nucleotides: TGTGCCAGCAGCGGGGACAGGGTCCCTTACGAGCAGTACTTC.

CDR3 protein: CAWSPGGANEKLFF. In DNA form, the CDR3 reads TGTGCCTGGAGTCCGGGGGGAGCTAATGAAAAACTGTTTTTT. The V gene is TRBV30, the J gene TRBJ1-4; the D gene is possibly TRBD1 (5 bases). From germline, CDR1 is GTSNPN and CDR2 SVGIG (reference sequence). The ends were cut back, 2 bases at V and 3 bases at J, with 10 bases in the middle. The CDR3 is made up of 14 amino acids.

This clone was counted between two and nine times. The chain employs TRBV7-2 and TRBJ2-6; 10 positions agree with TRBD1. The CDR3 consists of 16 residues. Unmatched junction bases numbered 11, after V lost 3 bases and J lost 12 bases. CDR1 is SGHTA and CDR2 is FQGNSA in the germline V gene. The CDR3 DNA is TGTGCCAGCAGCTTGGGACAGGGGATAAGGCGTTCCGTCCTGACTTTC. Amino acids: CASSLGQGIRRSVLTF.

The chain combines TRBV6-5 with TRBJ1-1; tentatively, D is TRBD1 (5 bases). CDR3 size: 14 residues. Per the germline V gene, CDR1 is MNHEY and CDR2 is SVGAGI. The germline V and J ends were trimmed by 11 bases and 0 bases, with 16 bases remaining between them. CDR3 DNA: TGTGCCGCAGGGAGGGCGCGGGTGAACACTGAAGCTTTCTTT. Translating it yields CAAGRARVNTEAFF.

The CDR3 reads CASSRTSGGSSYEQYF. CDR3 coding DNA: TGTGCCAGCAGCCGGACTAGCGGGGGCTCCTCCTACGAGCAGTACTTC. This rearrangement joins TRBV7-2 to TRBJ2-7; 13 bases are shared with TRBD2. The CDR3 covers 16 residues. Germline CDR1 is SGHTA and CDR2 is FQGNSA. V dropped 5 bases and J dropped 0; count of bases not matched to a gene: 4.

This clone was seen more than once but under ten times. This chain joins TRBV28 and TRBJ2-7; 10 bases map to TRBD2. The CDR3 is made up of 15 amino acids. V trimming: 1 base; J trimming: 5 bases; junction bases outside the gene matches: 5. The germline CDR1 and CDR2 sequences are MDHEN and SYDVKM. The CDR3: CASSLFTSGNHEQYF. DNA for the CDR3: TGTGCCAGCAGTTTATTTACTAGCGGGAACCACGAGCAGTACTTC.

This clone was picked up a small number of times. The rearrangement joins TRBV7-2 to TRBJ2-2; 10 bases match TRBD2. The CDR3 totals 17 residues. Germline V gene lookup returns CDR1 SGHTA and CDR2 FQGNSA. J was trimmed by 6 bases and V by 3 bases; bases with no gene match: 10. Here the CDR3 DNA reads TGTGCCAGCAGCTTCGGCGCTCTAGCGGGAGCTTCCGGGGAGCTGTTTTTT. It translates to CASSFGALAGASGELFF. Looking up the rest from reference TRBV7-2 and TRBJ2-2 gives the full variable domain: GAGVSQSPSNKVTEKGKDVELRCDPISGHTALYWYRQSLGQGLEFLIYFQGNSAPDKSGLPSDRFSAERTGGSVSTLTIQRTQQEDSAVYLCASSFGALAGASGELFFGEGSRLTVL.

CDR3 in amino acids: CASSQYRTGSNQPQHF. The CDR3 nucleotides are TGTGCCAGCAGCCAATATCGGACAGGGAGCAATCAGCCCCAGCATTTT. The chain couples TRBV16 to TRBJ1-5; 8 bases map to TRBD1. The CDR3 runs to 16 residues. Germline values: CDR1 KGHSY, CDR2 FQNENV. Trimming took 1 base from V and 1 from J; bases not matched to a gene: 3.

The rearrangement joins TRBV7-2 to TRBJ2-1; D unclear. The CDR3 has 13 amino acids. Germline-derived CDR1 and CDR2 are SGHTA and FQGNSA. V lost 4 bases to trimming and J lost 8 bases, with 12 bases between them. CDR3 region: CASSSSYTDEQFF. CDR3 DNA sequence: TGTGCCAGCAGCTCTTCCTATACGGATGAGCAGTTCTTC.

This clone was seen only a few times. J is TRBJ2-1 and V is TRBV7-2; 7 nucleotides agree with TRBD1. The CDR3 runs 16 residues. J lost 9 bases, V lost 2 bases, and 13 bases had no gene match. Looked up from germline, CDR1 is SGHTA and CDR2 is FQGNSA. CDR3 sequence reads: CASSLRSDRVPGEQFF. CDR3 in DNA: TGTGCCAGCAGCTTAAGGTCCGACAGGGTCCCGGGTGAGCAGTTCTTC.

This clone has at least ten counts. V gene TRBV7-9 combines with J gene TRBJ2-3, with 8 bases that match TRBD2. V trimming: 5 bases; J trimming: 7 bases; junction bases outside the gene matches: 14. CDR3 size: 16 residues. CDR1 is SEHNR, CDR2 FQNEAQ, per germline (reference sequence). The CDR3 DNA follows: TGTGCCAGCAGCCCTACTGGGACTAGGACCCCCCATACGCAGTATTTT. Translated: CASSPTGTRTPHTQYF.

CDR3 DNA: TGCGCCAGCAGCCAAGAACAGCCTTCGGCCTCCGGGGAGCTGTTTTTT. Protein sequence: CASSQEQPSASGELFF. The V and J genes are TRBV4-3 and TRBJ2-2; no clear D gene. Germline V gene data show CDR1 as LGHNA and CDR2 as YSLEER. The CDR3 is 16 residues long. The V end lost 0 bases, the J end lost 6 bases, and 14 bases lay between the germline ends.

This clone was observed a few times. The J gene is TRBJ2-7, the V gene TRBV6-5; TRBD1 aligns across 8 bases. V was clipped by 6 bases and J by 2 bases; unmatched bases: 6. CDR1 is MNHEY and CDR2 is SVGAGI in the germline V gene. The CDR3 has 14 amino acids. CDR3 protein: CASSPLTGAYEQYV. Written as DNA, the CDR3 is TGTGCCAGCAGCCCTCTGACAGGGGCCTACGAGCAGTACGTC.

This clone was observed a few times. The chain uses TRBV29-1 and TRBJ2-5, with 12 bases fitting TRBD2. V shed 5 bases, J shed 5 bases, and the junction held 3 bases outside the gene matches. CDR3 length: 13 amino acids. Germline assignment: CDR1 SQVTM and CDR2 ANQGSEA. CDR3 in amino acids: CSVSSGRGETQYF. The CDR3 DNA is TGCAGCGTTTCTAGCGGGAGGGGGGAGACCCAGTACTTC.

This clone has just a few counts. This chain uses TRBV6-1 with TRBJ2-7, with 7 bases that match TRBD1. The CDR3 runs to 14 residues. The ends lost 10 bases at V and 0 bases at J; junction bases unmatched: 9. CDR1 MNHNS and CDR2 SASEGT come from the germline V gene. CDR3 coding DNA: TGTGCCATTCGGACGACAGGGAGCTCCTACGAGCAGTACGTC. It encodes CAIRTTGSSYEQYV.

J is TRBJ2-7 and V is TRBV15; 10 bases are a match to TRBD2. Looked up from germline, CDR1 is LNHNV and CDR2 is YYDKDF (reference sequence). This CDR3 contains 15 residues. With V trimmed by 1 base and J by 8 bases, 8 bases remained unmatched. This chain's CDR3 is CATSRANGLADKQYV. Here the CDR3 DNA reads TGTGCCACCAGCAGAGCTAACGGACTAGCGGATAAGCAGTACGTC.

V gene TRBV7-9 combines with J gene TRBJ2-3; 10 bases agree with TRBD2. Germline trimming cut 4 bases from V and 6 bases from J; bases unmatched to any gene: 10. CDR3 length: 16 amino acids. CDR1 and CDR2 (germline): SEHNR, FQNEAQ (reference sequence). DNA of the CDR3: TGTGCCAGCAGCTCCTGGACTAGCGGTGATCAGGATACGCAGTATTTT. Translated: CASSSWTSGDQDTQYF.

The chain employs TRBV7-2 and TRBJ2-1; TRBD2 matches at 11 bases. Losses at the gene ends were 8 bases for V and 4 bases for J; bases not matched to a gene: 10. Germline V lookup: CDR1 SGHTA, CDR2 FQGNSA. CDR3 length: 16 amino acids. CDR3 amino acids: CASSSIAGGLYNEQFF. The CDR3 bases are TGTGCCAGCTCGTCGATAGCGGGAGGGTTATACAATGAGCAGTTCTTC.